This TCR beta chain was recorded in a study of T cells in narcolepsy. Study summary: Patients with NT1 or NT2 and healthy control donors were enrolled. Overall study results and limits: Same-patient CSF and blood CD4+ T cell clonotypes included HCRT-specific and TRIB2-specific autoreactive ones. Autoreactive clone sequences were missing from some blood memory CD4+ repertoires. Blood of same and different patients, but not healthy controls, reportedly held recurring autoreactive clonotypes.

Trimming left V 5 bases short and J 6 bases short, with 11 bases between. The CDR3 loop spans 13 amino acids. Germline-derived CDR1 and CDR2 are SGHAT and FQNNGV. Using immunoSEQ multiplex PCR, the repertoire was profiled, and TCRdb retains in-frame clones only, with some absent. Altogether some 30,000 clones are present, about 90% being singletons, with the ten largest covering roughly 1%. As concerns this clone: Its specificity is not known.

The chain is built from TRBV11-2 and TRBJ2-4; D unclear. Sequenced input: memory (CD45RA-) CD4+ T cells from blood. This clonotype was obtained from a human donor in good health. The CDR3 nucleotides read TGTGCCAGCAGCCAAACCCCCTTAAACATTCAGTACTTC. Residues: CASSQTPLNIQYF. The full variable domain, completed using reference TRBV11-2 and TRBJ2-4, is EAGVAQSPRYKIIEKRQSVAFWCNPISGHATLYWYQQILGQGPKLLIQFQNNGVVDDSQLPKDRFSAERLKGVDSTLKIQPAKLEDSAVYLCASSQTPLNIQYFGAGTRLSVL.